Following are 15 T cell receptor beta chains from one sample sequenced in a study of identical twins. A single record per CDR3 protein comes from TCRdb applying MiXCR to the 5' RACE reads. The sample holds 450,000 to 600,000 distinct CDR3 sequences, about a fifth seen once. The same data also went into a second study, on yellow fever vaccine responses in identical twins.

Sequencing was performed on CD4+ T cells sorted from blood. The receptors here all came from a woman aged 18-30 years in good health.

The CDR3 loop is CASSVTFHEQYF. The CDR3 nucleotides are TGCGCCAGCAGTGTCACCTTCCACGAGCAGTACTTC. The chain combines TRBV10-2 with TRBJ2-7; no reliable D call. The CDR3 is made up of 12 amino acids. Trimming pared 4 bases from V and 5 bases from J, leaving 9 bases between. The germline V gene encodes CDR1 WSHSY and CDR2 SAAADI.

This clonotype was observed a handful of times. This chain uses TRBV24-1 with TRBJ2-2; 11 bases are a match to TRBD1. The trim removed 4 bases at V and 7 bases at J, leaving 7 bases unmatched. The CDR3 is 16 amino acids. Looked up from germline, CDR1 is KGHDR and CDR2 is SFDVKD. The CDR3 loop reads CATSEPGQGEGGELFF. Written as DNA, the CDR3 is TGTGCCACCAGTGAGCCGGGACAGGGGGAGGGCGGGGAGCTGTTTTTT.

This clonotype was seen a handful of times. The chain uses TRBV5-5 and TRBJ2-7, with D tentatively TRBD1 or TRBD2 (5 bases each). CDR1 is SGHKS and CDR2 is YYEKEE in the germline V gene (reference sequence). The CDR3 runs 14 residues. Trimming pared 4 bases from V and 0 bases from J, leaving 11 bases between. CDR3 in amino acids: CASSTAGGSYEQYF. The CDR3 region has the DNA TGTGCCAGCAGCACCGCTGGGGGCTCCTACGAGCAGTACTTC.

The V gene is TRBV27, the J gene TRBJ2-7; no clear D gene. The CDR3 loop spans 16 amino acids. CDR1 and CDR2 from the germline V gene are MNHEY and SMNVEV (reference sequence). Trimming pared 0 bases from V and 1 base from J, leaving 13 bases between. The CDR3, as DNA: TGTGCCAGCAGTTTATCGGTTAGCAGGTCATCCTACGAGCAGTACTTC. Protein product: CASSLSVSRSSYEQYF.

This clonotype showed up just a few times. The chain carries TRBV24-1 and TRBJ2-3, with no clear D. V dropped 0 bases and J dropped 1 base, with 10 bases sitting between them. Germline loops: CDR1 KGHDR, CDR2 SFDVKD. There are 16 residues in the CDR3. The CDR3 region has the DNA TGTGCCACCAGTGATTTGCGAGGCTTAGGCACAGATACGCAGTATTTT. It is translated as CATSDLRGLGTDTQYF.

The chain carries TRBV11-2 and TRBJ2-1; 12 bases line up with TRBD2. V trimming: 5 bases; J trimming: 4 bases; junction bases outside the gene matches: 21. CDR3 length: 21 amino acids. CDR1 SGHAT and CDR2 FQNNGV come from the germline V gene. In DNA form, the CDR3 reads TGTGCCAGCAGCCCTAGGGGGAAATTCGGACTAGCGGGGTCATCTTACAATGAGCAGTTCTTC. Residues: CASSPRGKFGLAGSSYNEQFF. Supplemented by reference TRBV11-2 and TRBJ2-1, the full variable domain reads EAGVAQSPRYKIIEKRQSVAFWCNPISGHATLYWYQQILGQGPKLLIQFQNNGVVDDSQLPKDRFSAERLKGVDSTLKIQPAKLEDSAVYLCASSPRGKFGLAGSSYNEQFFGPGTRLTVL.

Only a few counts were recorded for this clonotype. V usage is TRBV18 and J usage is TRBJ2-2; D uncertain. Per germline, CDR1 KGHSH and CDR2 LQKENI. CDR3 size: 15 residues. The V and J ends lost 2 bases and 0 bases respectively, with 7 bases between them. CDR3 bases: TGTGCCAGCTCACCAGGAGTACCGAACACCGGGGAGCTGTTTTTT. Translation: CASSPGVPNTGELFF.

The sample holds a few counts of this clonotype. V gene TRBV10-3 combines with J gene TRBJ2-5, with unresolved D. The length of the CDR3 is 11 residues. Germline assignment: CDR1 ENHRY and CDR2 SYGVKD. With 6 bases removed from V and 9 bases from J, the gap between germline ends came to 11 bases. CDR3 residues: CAIRGGEAQYF. The CDR3 nucleotides read TGTGCCATCAGGGGCGGTGAGGCCCAGTACTTC.

This clonotype was picked up a small number of times. This sequence joins TRBV20-1 and TRBJ2-7; TRBD2 matches at 10 bases. Germline V gene lookup returns CDR1 DFQATT and CDR2 SNEGSKA (reference sequence). The CDR3 is 15 residues long. With 0 bases clipped from V and 2 bases from J, the junction kept 4 bases outside the gene matches. The DNA for the CDR3 is TGCAGTGCTAGAGATGGGACTAGCGAGACCTACGAGCAGTACTTC. This codes for CSARDGTSETYEQYF.

This chain joins TRBV12-3 or TRBV12-4 and TRBJ2-5, with 11 bases lining up with TRBD2. After removal of 8 bases from V and 5 bases from J, the junction contained 22 bases not matched to a gene. The CDR3 sequence is 19 residues long. CDR3 amino acids: CASSRLSTGLAESAETQYF. The CDR3, as DNA: TGTGCCAGCTCCCGCTTATCGACGGGACTAGCGGAGTCGGCGGAGACCCAGTACTTC.

The chain combines TRBV10-3 with TRBJ2-1, with a possible D match to TRBD1 (6 bases). V gave up 3 bases and J gave up 7 bases, with 13 bases separating them. The germline CDR1 and CDR2 sequences are ENHRY and SYGVKD. The CDR3 covers 14 residues. CDR3: CAISDVGARNEQFF. The DNA for the CDR3 is TGTGCCATCAGTGACGTGGGGGCTAGGAATGAGCAGTTCTTC.

The chain combines TRBV4-1 with TRBJ2-3, with 7 bases identical to TRBD2. CDR1 and CDR2 from the germline V gene are MGHRA and YSYEKL. The V segment lost 0 bases and the J segment 2 bases; nucleotides outside the gene matches: 11. The CDR3 has 18 residues. CDR3 sequence: CASSQDRTAGVLTDTQYF. CDR3 DNA: TGCGCCAGCAGCCAAGATAGAACGGCGGGGGTCCTCACAGATACGCAGTATTTT.

This clonotype was seen only a few times. The gene calls are TRBV5-1 and TRBJ2-5; tentative D call: TRBD2 (5 bases). The CDR3 consists of 15 residues. Germline V gene data show CDR1 as SGHRS and CDR2 as YFSETQ. V lost 4 bases to trimming and J lost 7 bases, with 20 bases between them. In DNA, the CDR3 is TGCGCCAGCAGCACAGACCGGGAACCCTCAGGGACCCAGTACTTC. Translated, it gives CASSTDREPSGTQYF.

This clonotype appeared a single time. The chain recombines TRBV28 with TRBJ2-5, with TRBD2 matching over 9 bases. CDR3 length equals 15 residues. V was clipped by 2 bases and J by 0 bases; unmatched bases: 1. In germline, CDR1 is MDHEN, CDR2 SYDVKM. CDR3 protein: CASSLAGGNQETQYF. The CDR3 DNA sequence: TGTGCCAGCAGTTTAGCGGGAGGGAACCAAGAGACCCAGTACTTC. The full variable domain, with the rest looked up from reference TRBV28 and TRBJ2-5, is DVKVTQSSRYLVKRTGEKVFLECVQDMDHENMFWYRQDPGLGLRLIYFSYDVKMKEKGDIPEGYSVSREKKERFSLILESASTNQTSMYLCASSLAGGNQETQYFGPGTRLLVL.

The chain joins TRBV12-3 or TRBV12-4 to TRBJ2-2, with D maybe TRBD2 (5 bases). The CDR3 loop spans 15 amino acids. V lost 6 bases and J lost 7, with 18 bases in between. The CDR3 DNA reads TGTGCCAGCAGCCCGCTTGAGGGAGTGGTCGGGGAGCTGTTTTTT. Protein: CASSPLEGVVGELFF.